These T cell receptor beta chains were read from a single sample in a study of shared clonotypes between healthy human individuals. Clones were read by immunoSEQ multiplex PCR, and TCRdb kept only the in-frame ones, dropping some. The sample contains approximately 600,000 clones, 85% to 95% of which appear only once. Sequencing input: naive CD8+ T cells sorted from blood. The origin of the receptors is a woman younger than 45 in good health. The CDR3 runs from the conserved cysteine through the conserved F or W.

j_gene,v_gene,CDR3aa
TRBJ2-1,TRBV5-4,CASSLEPNQQFF
TRBJ1-2,TRBV5-4,CASSPAGGYGYTF
TRBJ2-5,TRBV11-2,CARRVRPGGYQETQYF
TRBJ2-7,TRBV28,CASSGRFGEQYF
.,TRBV11-2,CASSNEGGEQYF
TRBJ2-1,TRBV2,CASKKPAGQGKNEQFF
TRBJ2-7,TRBV7-2,CASIPRGTGADEQYF
TRBJ2-7,TRBV5-1,CASSSRTGVIEQYF
TRBJ2-2,TRBV6-5,CASTGGPGELFF
TRBJ1-1,TRBV9,CASSVEEGSTEAFF
TRBJ2-1,TRBV28,CASRQAYGTSGSNNEQFF
TRBJ1-1,TRBV4-1,CASSQAPGGGNTEAFF
TRBJ2-7,TRBV11-2,CASSLGGSYEQYF
TRBJ1-4,TRBV29-1,CSVVNSREKLFF
TRBJ1-1,TRBV6-5,CATSIYDRGTEAFF
TRBJ2-1,TRBV10-1,CASSESTSAYNEQFF
TRBJ2-7,TRBV7-8,CASSLPLAPTYEQYF
TRBJ2-7,TRBV29-1,CSVGLSGYEQYF
TRBJ2-3,TRBV7-9,CASSSVGAFDRTDTQYF
TRBJ1-4,TRBV28,CASSPGTFTTNEKLFF
TRBJ2-7,TRBV6-1,CASTPPGGGYEQYF
TRBJ2-5,TRBV7-8,CASSLIFWPKGKETQYF
TRBJ2-1,TRBV30,CAWSKGDNEQFF
TRBJ2-7,TRBV27,CASSSTGYNEQYF
TRBJ2-7,TRBV10-1,CASSDEGFEQYF
TRBJ2-7,TRBV11-3,CASSLAQNYEQYF
TRBJ2-2,TRBV19,CASSVLVLQSRAGELFF
TRBJ2-1,TRBV27,CASSLSGPNEQFF
TRBJ2-5,TRBV19,CASSIGGTVDQETQYF
TRBJ1-2,TRBV10-3,CAISESMGGGTNYGYTF
TRBJ2-7,TRBV28,CASSFSPGAVYEQYF
TRBJ2-5,TRBV27,CASTLWGETQYF
TRBJ2-7,TRBV27,CASSFGDSGTYEQYF
TRBJ2-7,TRBV27,CASSFAGTFKEQYF
TRBJ2-6,TRBV4-1,CASSQVLVDTSSGANVLTF
TRBJ1-2,TRBV6-1,CASSRDNQYGYTF
.,TRBV6-5,CASLSSHDTDSEQYF
TRBJ2-7,TRBV13,CASSLGYEQYF
TRBJ2-3,TRBV7-9,CASSLARDRRTDTQYF
TRBJ2-7,TRBV27,CASRTTPYEQYF
TRBJ2-7,TRBV2,CASSERRSEQYF
TRBJ2-7,TRBV9,CASSVTGTGGYEQYF
TRBJ1-4,TRBV6-6,CASSFQGQINEKLFF
TRBJ2-1,TRBV15,CATSRKNQSGTREAYNEQFF
TRBJ2-7,TRBV18,CASSTPSSYEQYF
TRBJ2-7,TRBV28,CASLSQRELTPGPYEQYF
TRBJ1-5,TRBV27,CASHAAGNQPQHF
TRBJ2-2,TRBV5-4,CASTSDSANTGELFF
TRBJ2-7,TRBV6-1,CASSEKGTIYEQYF
TRBJ2-7,TRBV9,CASSEGGQEPYEQYF
TRBJ2-1,TRBV28,CASSIAGGPGNEQFF